One and the same sample provided the 8 T cell receptor beta chains below, sequenced in a study of CD8 T cells in ankylosing spondylitis. TCRdb re-derived calls from the 5' RACE reads in MiXCR, one entry per CDR3 protein. The sample has 200,000 to 300,000 distinct CDR3 sequences; roughly 8% are singletons. Sequenced input: blood, either unsorted or a sorted T cell fraction (not recorded which). The receptors stem from a female donor with ankylosing spondylitis or in good health (not recorded which).

This clonotype was seen at least ten times. The genes are TRBV7-3 and TRBJ2-2; no firm D call. The CDR3 runs 14 residues. Trimming shortened V by 5 bases and J by 0 bases, and 7 bases separated the two germline ends. CDR1 and CDR2 from the germline V gene are SGHTA and FQGTGA. The CDR3 here is CASSEIANTGELFF. The CDR3, as DNA: TGTGCCAGCAGCGAGATCGCGAACACCGGGGAGCTGTTTTTT.

The rearrangement links TRBV30 to TRBJ2-1, with D tentatively TRBD2 (5 bases). V lost 1 base and J 9 bases, leaving 19 bases between the germline ends. The CDR3 runs 15 residues. Germline lookup yields CDR1 GTSNPN and CDR2 SVGIG (reference sequence). The CDR3 nucleotides are TGTGCCTGGAGTGGTCTAGCAGACTCCGGAGGTGAGCAGTTCTTC. Translation gives CAWSGLADSGGEQFF.

This clonotype was seen at least ten times. CDR3 region: CSAQIGSSYNEQFF. The CDR3 region has the DNA TGCAGTGCACAAATAGGAAGCTCCTACAATGAGCAGTTCTTC. The V call is TRBV20-1, the J call TRBJ2-1, with D hard to call. Germline CDR1 and CDR2: DFQATT and SNEGSKA (reference sequence). The length of the CDR3 is 14 residues. The V and J ends lost 6 bases and 0 bases respectively, with 12 bases between them.

In its sample, this clonotype was seen a few times. This chain joins TRBV19 and TRBJ2-1, with D perhaps matching TRBD2 (6 bases). CDR3 length: 14 amino acids. V shed 3 bases and J shed 0 bases, with 6 bases lying between them. Germline CDR1 is LNHDA and CDR2 is SQIVND (reference sequence). The CDR3 coding sequence is TGTGCCAGTAGTATCGGGAGCTCCTACAATGAGCAGTTCTTC. Protein: CASSIGSSYNEQFF.

This clonotype has at least ten counts. The CDR3 loop reads CASSGPSRDTQYF. CDR3 bases: TGTGCCAGCAGTGGTCCTAGCCGAGATACGCAGTATTTT. The V gene is TRBV25-1, the J gene TRBJ2-3; tentative D call: TRBD2 (5 bases). The CDR3 covers 13 residues. V lost 4 bases, J lost 5 bases, and 10 bases lay in between. CDR1 and CDR2 (germline): MGHDK, SYGVNS.

This clonotype showed up many times. The chain recombines TRBV7-9 with TRBJ1-6; 9 bases fit TRBD1. CDR1 is SEHNR and CDR2 is FQNEAQ in the germline V gene (reference sequence). V lost 3 bases, J lost 8 bases, and 2 bases stayed unmatched. The length of the CDR3 is 14 residues. The CDR3 spells CASSFGDRDSPLHF. CDR3 sequence (DNA): TGTGCCAGCAGCTTCGGGGACAGGGATTCACCCCTCCACTTT. The variable domain in full, with the rest retrieved from reference TRBV7-9 and TRBJ1-6, is DTGVSQNPRHKITKRGQNVTFRCDPISEHNRLYWYRQTLGQGPEFLTYFQNEAQLEKSRLLSDRFSAERPKGSFSTLEIQRTEQGDSAMYLCASSFGDRDSPLHFGNGTRLTVT.

This clonotype has more than one count but fewer than ten. The chain joins TRBV7-9 to TRBJ2-7, with 9 bases matching TRBD2. CDR3 length equals 16 residues. Looked up from germline, CDR1 is SEHNR and CDR2 is FQNEAQ (reference sequence). V gave up 7 bases and J gave up 2 bases; unmatched junction bases: 12. This CDR3 is CASTSSGLAGAYEQYF. The CDR3 DNA sequence: TGTGCCAGCACCTCTAGTGGGTTAGCGGGAGCCTACGAGCAGTACTTC.

Ten or more counts support this clonotype. The chain uses TRBV20-1 and TRBJ1-1; 7 bases match TRBD1. V lost 4 bases and J lost 5; bases outside the gene matches: 10. CDR3 length equals 14 residues. Germline V gene data show CDR1 as DFQATT and CDR2 as SNEGSKA (reference sequence). CDR3 protein: CSATDRETDTEAFF. The CDR3 DNA reads as TGCAGTGCTACAGACAGGGAGACGGATACTGAAGCTTTCTTT.